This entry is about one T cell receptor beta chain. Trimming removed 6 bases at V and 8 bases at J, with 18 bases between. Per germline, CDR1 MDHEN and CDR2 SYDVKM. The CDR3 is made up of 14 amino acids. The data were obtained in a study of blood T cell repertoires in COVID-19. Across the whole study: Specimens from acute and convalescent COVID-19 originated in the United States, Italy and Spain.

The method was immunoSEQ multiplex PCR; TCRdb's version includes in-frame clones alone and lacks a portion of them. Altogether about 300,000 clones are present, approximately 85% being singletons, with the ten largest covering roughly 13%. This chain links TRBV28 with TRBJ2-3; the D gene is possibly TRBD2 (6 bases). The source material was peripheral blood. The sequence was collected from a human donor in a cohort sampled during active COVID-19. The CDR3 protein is CASSQPQTRTTQYF. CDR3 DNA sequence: TGTGCCAGCAGCCAACCGCAGACTAGAACTACGCAGTATTTT.